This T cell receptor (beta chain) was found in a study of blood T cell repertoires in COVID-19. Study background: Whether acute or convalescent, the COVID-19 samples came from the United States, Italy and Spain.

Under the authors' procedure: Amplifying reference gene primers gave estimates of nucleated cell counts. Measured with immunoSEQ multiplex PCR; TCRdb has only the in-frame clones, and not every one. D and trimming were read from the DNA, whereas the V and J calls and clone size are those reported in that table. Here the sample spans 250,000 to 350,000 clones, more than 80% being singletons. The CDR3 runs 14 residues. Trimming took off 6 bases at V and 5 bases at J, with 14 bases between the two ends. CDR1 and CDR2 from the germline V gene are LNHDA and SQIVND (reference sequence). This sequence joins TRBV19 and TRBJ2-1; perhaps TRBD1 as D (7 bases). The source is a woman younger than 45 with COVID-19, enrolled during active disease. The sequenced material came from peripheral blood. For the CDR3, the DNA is TGTGCCAGTAGGCGGTCAGGGGGGAACAATGAGCAGTTCTTC. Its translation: CASRRSGGNNEQFF.